Listed below are T cell receptor beta chains from one sample, sequenced in a study of cytomegalovirus exposure and HLA in healthy donors. Generated by immunoSEQ multiplex PCR, the TCRdb table keeps only in-frame clones and is missing some. The sample yields about 94,000 clones, under 85% seen once. The source material was PBMCs. These TCRs come from a male donor in good health and CMV-seronegative. Each CDR3 is given with its conserved first and last residue. D genes are given only for firm matches. Some rows mark clone size as missing; the rest say once, few, many or name a class of expanded clone.

cdr3_aa cdr3_nt j_call clone_size v_call d_call
CASSSQGYTEAFF TGTGCCAGCAGTTCACAGGGTTACACTGAAGCTTTCTTT TRBJ1-1 - TRBV25-1 -
CASSDRGGGSGQPQHF TGTGCCAGCTCAGACAGGGGAGGGGGTTCGGGTCAGCCCCAGCATTTT TRBJ1-5 once TRBV6-6 TRBD1
CASSRDRKYEQYF TGTGCCAGCAGCCGGGACAGAAAATACGAGCAGTACTTC TRBJ2-7 - TRBV6-5 TRBD1
CASRPNYEQYF TGTGCCAGCAGACCTAACTACGAGCAGTACTTC TRBJ2-7 - TRBV28 -
CASSSEHDPNTEAFF TGCGCCAGCAGCTCCGAGCATGATCCGAACACTGAAGCTTTCTTT TRBJ1-1 - TRBV4-3 -
CASSFVQGAAFF TGTGCCAGCAGCTTTGTCCAGGGGGCGGCTTTCTTT TRBJ1-1 - TRBV7-2 TRBD1
CASSVGLAGVINEQFF TGTGCCAGCAGCGTAGGGTTAGCGGGAGTAATCAATGAGCAGTTCTTC TRBJ2-1 - TRBV9 TRBD2
CASSYSGQGDNSPLHF TGTGCCAGCAGTTACTCGGGGCAGGGGGATAATTCACCCCTCCACTTT TRBJ1-6 - TRBV6-5 TRBD1
CASKQYTNTGELFF TGTGCCAGCAAACAGTACACTAACACCGGGGAGCTGTTTTTT TRBJ2-2 few TRBV27 -
CASIQQTAQGLSGANVLTF TGTGCCAGCATCCAACAGACAGCCCAAGGTCTCTCAGGGGCCAACGTCCTGACTTTC TRBJ2-6 - TRBV21-1 -
CASSQRPRQTQETQYF TGTGCCAGCAGCCAAAGGCCCAGACAGACCCAAGAGACCCAGTACTTC TRBJ2-5 - TRBV21-1 -
CSATPNSPLHF TGCAGTGCTACTCCGAATTCACCCCTCCACTTT TRBJ1-6 - TRBV20-1 -
CASSFPTGYGYTF TGTGCCAGCAGTTTTCCAACAGGGTATGGCTACACCTTC TRBJ1-2 - TRBV28 -
CASSTRGTSDYNEQFF TGTGCCAGTAGTACGCGCGGGACTAGCGACTACAATGAGCAGTTCTTC TRBJ2-1 once TRBV19 TRBD2
CAWSGPGGYYEQYF TGTGCCTGGAGTGGCCCAGGGGGATACTACGAGCAGTACTTC TRBJ2-7 - TRBV30 TRBD1
CASSTRQGSAGETQYF TGTGCCAGCAGCACACGACAGGGGTCCGCCGGAGAGACCCAGTACTTC TRBJ2-5 - TRBV7-2 TRBD1
CASSRTGSGNSPLHF TGTGCCAGCAGCCGGACAGGGTCGGGTAATTCACCCCTCCACTTT TRBJ1-6 few TRBV9 TRBD1
CASSDTRGGYNEQFF TGCGCCAGCAGTGATACGCGGGGCGGGTACAATGAGCAGTTCTTC TRBJ2-1 once TRBV10-1 -
CAWSPGQGADIQYF TGTGCCTGGAGCCCTGGACAGGGGGCGGACATTCAGTACTTC TRBJ2-4 - TRBV30 TRBD1
CASSQAVQGHAFF TGCGCCAGCAGCCAAGCCGTCCAGGGGCATGCTTTCTTT TRBJ1-1 - TRBV4-3 -
CASSPGQVLRDYTF TGTGCCAGCAGCCCAGGACAGGTCCTCCGGGACTACACCTTC TRBJ1-2 few TRBV6-5 TRBD1
CASSQDVTEYEKLFF TGCGCCAGCAGCCAAGATGTTACAGAGTATGAAAAACTGTTTTTT TRBJ1-4 - TRBV4-3 -
CASRDSPRRGYTF TGCGCCAGCCGGGACTCCCCGAGGCGTGGCTACACCTTC TRBJ1-2 - TRBV5-1 -
CATSRDEVKFGTEAFF TGTGCCACCAGCAGAGATGAGGTCAAATTTGGCACTGAAGCTTTCTTT TRBJ1-1 - TRBV15 -
CASSLGTMSYNEQFF TGTGCCAGCAGCTTAGGGACAATGAGCTACAATGAGCAGTTCTTC TRBJ2-1 - TRBV11-2 -
CASSLDSRSSGNTIYF TGCGCCAGCAGCCTAGACAGTCGGAGCTCTGGAAACACCATATATTTT TRBJ1-3 - TRBV4-3 -
CASRFGNTEAFF TGCGCCAGCAGGTTCGGGAACACTGAAGCTTTCTTT TRBJ1-1 few TRBV5-1 -
CASSVVRDSNQPQHF TGTGCCAGCAGCGTAGTCAGGGATAGCAATCAGCCCCAGCATTTT TRBJ1-5 - TRBV9 -
CASSPQATGVEAFF TGTGCCAGCTCACCACAGGCGACAGGGGTTGAAGCTTTCTTT TRBJ1-1 - TRBV18 TRBD1
CASNPAGGETQYF TGTGCCAGCAACCCAGCGGGGGGAGAGACCCAGTACTTC TRBJ2-5 once TRBV7-9 TRBD2
CASRPSGGRDYGYTF TGTGCCAGCAGACCCTCCGGGGGGAGGGACTATGGCTACACCTTC TRBJ1-2 - TRBV27 -
CASSKGLGIGQFF TGTGCCAGCAGCAAGGGGCTTGGAATCGGGCAGTTCTTC TRBJ2-1 - TRBV21-1 -
CASSSLAGVSTDTQYF TGCGCCAGCAGTAGTTTGGCGGGGGTTAGCACAGATACGCAGTATTTT TRBJ2-3 - TRBV5-1 TRBD2
CASSLRTSGGTQETQYF TGTGCCAGCAGCTTGCGGACTAGCGGGGGGACCCAAGAGACCCAGTACTTC TRBJ2-5 few TRBV5-5 TRBD2
CASSLDLRRGGNTIYF TGTGCCAGCAGCTTGGATCTGCGGAGGGGAGGAAACACCATATATTTT TRBJ1-3 - TRBV5-4 -
CASSEGGGPPNEQFF TGTGCCAGCAGTGAAGGAGGGGGTCCCCCCAATGAGCAGTTCTTC TRBJ2-1 - TRBV2 -
CASSLAGGGGSNNQPQHF TGTGCCAGCAGCTTGGCGGGTGGTGGAGGGAGTAACAATCAGCCCCAGCATTTT TRBJ1-5 few TRBV5-5 -
CASSLAGHTNTEAFF TGTGCCAGCAGCTTAGCGGGACATACGAACACTGAAGCTTTCTTT TRBJ1-1 - TRBV11-2 -
CAWSREVNTEAFF TGTGCCTGGAGTCGGGAGGTGAACACTGAAGCTTTCTTT TRBJ1-1 - TRBV30 -
CASSEQENTEAFF TGTGCCAGCAGTGAGCAGGAGAACACTGAAGCTTTCTTT TRBJ1-1 medium-sized TRBV6-4 -
CAISDEGAGSYEQYF TGTGCCATCAGTGACGAGGGGGCAGGCTCCTACGAGCAGTACTTC TRBJ2-7 - TRBV10-3 TRBD1
CASSPGTGGTGELFF TGCGCCAGCAGCCCCGGGACAGGGGGAACCGGGGAGCTGTTTTTT TRBJ2-2 - TRBV5-1 TRBD1
CASSVSLVSGANGLTF TGTGCCAGCAGTGTATCACTCGTCTCTGGGGCCAACGGCCTGACTTTC TRBJ2-6 - TRBV6-1 -
CAGFGTENSPLHF TGTGCCGGTTTCGGGACAGAGAATTCACCCCTCCACTTT TRBJ1-6 - TRBV2 TRBD1
CASSPTRDSEQFF TGTGCCAGCTCACCAACCAGGGACAGCGAGCAGTTCTTC TRBJ2-1 once TRBV18 TRBD1
CASSPKPRQGLRVGYTF TGTGCCAGCTCACCAAAGCCCCGACAGGGCCTACGGGTGGGCTACACCTTC TRBJ1-2 - TRBV18 TRBD1
CASSQGNRGGTEAFF TGCGCCAGCAGCCAAGGGAATAGGGGGGGGACTGAAGCTTTCTTT TRBJ1-1 - TRBV4-1 -
CASSPLSDRPGNTIYF TGTGCCAGCAGTCCTCTCTCGGACAGACCTGGAAACACCATATATTTT TRBJ1-3 - TRBV5-6 -
CASSEAHYGGSFHF TGTGCCAGCAGTGAAGCGCATTATGGGGGCTCCTTCCACTTC TRBJ2-4 - TRBV6-1 -
CASSSRDTFPEQYF TGTGCCAGCAGTTCCCGGGACACCTTTCCCGAGCAGTACTTC TRBJ2-7 - TRBV27 -
CASSLTGQLAYEQYF TGTGCCAGCAGCCTCACGGGACAGTTAGCCTACGAGCAGTACTTC TRBJ2-7 - TRBV7-8 TRBD1
CASSLDRQGLTHYEQYF TGTGCCAGCAGCTTGGATAGACAGGGATTGACCCACTACGAGCAGTACTTC TRBJ2-7 - TRBV5-6 TRBD1
CASSFHRGLTDTQYF TGTGCCAGCAGTTTTCACAGGGGGCTAACAGATACGCAGTATTTT TRBJ2-3 - TRBV6-5 TRBD1
CASSASTGNTEAFF TGCGCCAGCAGCGCCTCGACAGGGAACACTGAAGCTTTCTTT TRBJ1-1 few TRBV5-1 -
CASSQALAQDTQYF TGCGCCAGCAGCCAAGCTCTAGCGCAAGATACGCAGTATTTT TRBJ2-3 - TRBV4-3 -
CASSGGAVTYEQYF TGTGCCAGCAGTGGCGGGGCGGTTACCTACGAGCAGTACTTC TRBJ2-7 - TRBV2 -
CASSLQNDNEQFF TGTGCCAGCAGCTTACAGAACGACAATGAGCAGTTCTTC TRBJ2-1 - TRBV7-2 -